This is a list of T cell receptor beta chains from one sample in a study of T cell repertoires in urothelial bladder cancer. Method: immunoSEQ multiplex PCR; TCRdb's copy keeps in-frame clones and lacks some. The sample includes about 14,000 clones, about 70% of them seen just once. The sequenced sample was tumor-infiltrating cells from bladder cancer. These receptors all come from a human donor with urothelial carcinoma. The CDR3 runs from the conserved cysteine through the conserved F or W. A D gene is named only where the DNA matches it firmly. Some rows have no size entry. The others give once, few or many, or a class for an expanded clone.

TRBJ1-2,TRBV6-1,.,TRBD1,TGTGCCAGCAGTAGGGCCGGGACAGGGGGGACGGACACCTTC,CASSRAGTGGTDTF
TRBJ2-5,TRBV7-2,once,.,TGTGCCAGCAGCCTGTCGTGGACCCAGTACTTC,CASSLSWTQYF
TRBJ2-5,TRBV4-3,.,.,TGCGCCAGCAGCCAAGTCGCGCATGCGGAGACCCAGTACTTC,CASSQVAHAETQYF
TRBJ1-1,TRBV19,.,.,TGTGCCTCACAGCCTTGGGACATGAACACTGAAGCTTTCTTT,CASQPWDMNTEAFF
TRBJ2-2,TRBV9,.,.,TGTGCCAGCAGCGTAGTAAGGGCTAGAGGCACCGGGGAGCTGTTTTTT,CASSVVRARGTGELFF
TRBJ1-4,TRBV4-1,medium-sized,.,TGCGCCAGCAGCCAAGATCGCGCGGACAATGAAAAACTGTTTTTT,CASSQDRADNEKLFF
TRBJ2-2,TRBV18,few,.,TGTGCCAGCTCATCCAGGGATGCCGGGGAGCTGTTTTTT,CASSSRDAGELFF
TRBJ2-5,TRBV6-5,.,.,TGTGCCAGCAGTTACTCGGGGGTGGTCCAAGAGACCCAGTACTTC,CASSYSGVVQETQYF
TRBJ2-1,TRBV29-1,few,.,TGCAGCGTTTCCTTAACGGTCTCCTACAATGAGCAGTTCTTC,CSVSLTVSYNEQFF
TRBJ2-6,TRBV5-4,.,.,TGTGCCAGCAGCCCGAGGTCTTCTGGGGCCAACGTCCTGACTTTC,CASSPRSSGANVLTF
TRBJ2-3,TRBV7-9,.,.,TGTGCCAGCAGCGTTTCAGGGGCGGGAGATACGCAGTATTTT,CASSVSGAGDTQYF
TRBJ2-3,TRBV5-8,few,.,TGTGCCAGCAGCTCCGGACTAAGCACAGATACGCAGTATTTT,CASSSGLSTDTQYF
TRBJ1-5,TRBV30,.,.,TGTGCCTGGAACTCGGGCAGGGCTGGGAATAGCAATCAGCCCCAGCATTTT,CAWNSGRAGNSNQPQHF
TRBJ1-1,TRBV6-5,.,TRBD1,TGTGCCAGCAGTTACTCGCAGACAGGGATGAACACTGAAGCTTTCTTT,CASSYSQTGMNTEAFF
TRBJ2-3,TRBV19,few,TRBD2,TGTGCCAGTAGTATAAGTCATAGCGGGGGGATTTTGGCGGATACGCAGTATTTT,CASSISHSGGILADTQYF
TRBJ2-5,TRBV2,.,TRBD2,TGTGCCAGCACGTTGGCGGGGGGGCAAGAGACCCAGTACTTC,CASTLAGGQETQYF
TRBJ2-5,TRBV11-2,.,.,TGTGCCAGCAGCTTAAGCCGGCAAGAGACCCAGTACTTC,CASSLSRQETQYF
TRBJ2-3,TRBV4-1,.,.,TGCGCCAGCAGCCAAGAGGCTAGCACAGATACGCAGTATTTT,CASSQEASTDTQYF
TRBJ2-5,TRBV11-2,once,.,TGTGCCAGCAGCCGAGGGTTGGGATACCAAGAGACCCAGTACTTC,CASSRGLGYQETQYF
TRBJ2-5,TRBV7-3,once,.,TGTGCCAGCAGCCTTAACCCGGGCCCAGAGACCCAGTACTTC,CASSLNPGPETQYF
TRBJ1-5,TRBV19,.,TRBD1,TGTGCCAGTAGTATAAGGGGACAGGGTCAGCCCCAGCATTTT,CASSIRGQGQPQHF
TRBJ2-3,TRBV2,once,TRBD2,TGTGCCAGCAGAGTTCTTGGACTAGCGGGGGACACAGATACGCAGTATTTT,CASRVLGLAGDTDTQYF
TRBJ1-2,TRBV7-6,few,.,TGTGCCAGCACCCCGGCTACTGGCTACACCTTC,CASTPATGYTF
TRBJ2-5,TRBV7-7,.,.,TGTGCTAGCAGCCTAGGGGGGGCCCCTCAAGAGACCCAGTACTTC,CASSLGGAPQETQYF
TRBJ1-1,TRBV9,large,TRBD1,TGTGCCAGCAGCGCCTTCGGACAGGGGAGGACTGAAGCTTTCTTT,CASSAFGQGRTEAFF
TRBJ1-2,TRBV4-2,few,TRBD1,TGTGCCAGCAGCGAACGACAGGGGGCCGGCTACACCTTC,CASSERQGAGYTF
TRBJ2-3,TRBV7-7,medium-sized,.,TGTGCCAGCAGCCTTCTTAGCACAGATACGCAGTATTTT,CASSLLSTDTQYF
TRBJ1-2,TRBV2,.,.,TGTGCCAGCAGTGAACGGTGGGGTCTAGCTAACTATGGCTACACCTTC,CASSERWGLANYGYTF
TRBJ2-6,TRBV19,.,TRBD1,TGTGCCAGTAGTATATACCCCCCAGGGCAGGGGGCTGGGGCCAACGTCCTGACTTTC,CASSIYPPGQGAGANVLTF
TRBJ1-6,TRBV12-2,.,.,TGTGCAAGTCGCACACAGGGGGCGCGTAAGTTAGGTTCACCCCTCCACTTT,CASRTQGARKLGSPLHF
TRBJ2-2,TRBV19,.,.,TGTGCCAGTAGGTTTCCTACAATCGCCGGGGAGCTGTTTTTT,CASRFPTIAGELFF
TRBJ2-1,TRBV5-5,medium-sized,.,TGTGCCAGCAGCTCTGGCGGGGTTTACAATGAGCAGTTCTTC,CASSSGGVYNEQFF
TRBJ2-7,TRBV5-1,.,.,TGCGCCAGCAGCTATTACGGGGACGGGATATACGAGCAGTACTTC,CASSYYGDGIYEQYF
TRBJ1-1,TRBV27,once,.,TGTGCCAGCAAGGTAGTGGGGATGAACACTGAAGCTTTCTTT,CASKVVGMNTEAFF
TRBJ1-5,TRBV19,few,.,TGTGCCAGTAGGGTAATGGGGGCGGGTCAGCCCCAGCATTTT,CASRVMGAGQPQHF
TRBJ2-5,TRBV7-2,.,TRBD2,TGTGCCAGCAGCCCGGGACTAGCGGGGGGGAAGACCCAGTACTTC,CASSPGLAGGKTQYF
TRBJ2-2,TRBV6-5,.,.,TGTGCCAGCAGAACAGGGTCCCCCGGGGAGCTGTTTTTT,CASRTGSPGELFF
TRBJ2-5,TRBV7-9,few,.,TGTGCCAGCAGCCCACAGGTCCAAGAGACCCAGTACTTC,CASSPQVQETQYF
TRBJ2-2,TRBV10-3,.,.,TGTGCCATCAGTTCAGGCGGGGGCGGCACCGGGGAGCTGTTTTTT,CAISSGGGGTGELFF
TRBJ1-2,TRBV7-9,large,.,TGTGCCAGCAGCTTAGGAAGAAGCTCCGGCTGGGGCTACACCTTC,CASSLGRSSGWGYTF
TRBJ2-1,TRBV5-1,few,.,TGCGCCAGCAGCTTGGGTGATCTACCTAACAATGAGCAGTTCTTC,CASSLGDLPNNEQFF
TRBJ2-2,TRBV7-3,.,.,TGTGCCAGCAGCTTATCCCGAGTTAACACCGGGGAGCTGTTTTTT,CASSLSRVNTGELFF
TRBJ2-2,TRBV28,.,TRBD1,TGTGCCATCCCGGGACAGTTGAACACCGGGGAGCTGTTTTTT,CAIPGQLNTGELFF
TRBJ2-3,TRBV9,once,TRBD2,TGTGCCAGCAGCGTAGTCGGCGGGGGGGCGACAGATACGCAGTATTTT,CASSVVGGGATDTQYF
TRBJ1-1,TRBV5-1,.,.,TGCGCCAGCAGATGGGGGACGAACACTGAAGCTTTCTTT,CASRWGTNTEAFF
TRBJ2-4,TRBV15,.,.,TGTGCCACCAGCAGAGAGTGGGCAGTCAAAAACATTCAGTACTTC,CATSREWAVKNIQYF
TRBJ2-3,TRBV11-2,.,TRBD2,TGTGCCAGCAGCCGAGGACTAGCGGGGGGAATGATCACAGATACGCAGTATTTT,CASSRGLAGGMITDTQYF
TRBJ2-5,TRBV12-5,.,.,TGTGCTAGTGGTTTGGGCTCCGGGAGCCCGGGGGAGACCCAGTACTTC,CASGLGSGSPGETQYF
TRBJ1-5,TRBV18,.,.,TGTGCCAGCTCACCACGGGTGGATAGCAATCAGCCCCAGCATTTT,CASSPRVDSNQPQHF
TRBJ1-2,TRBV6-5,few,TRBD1,TGTGCCAGCAGTTACCGAAGCGGGACAGTGATCTATGGCTACACCTTC,CASSYRSGTVIYGYTF
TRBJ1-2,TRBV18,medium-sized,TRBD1,TGTGCCAGCTCACCACCGGGACAGGGGGCGGATGGCTACACCTTC,CASSPPGQGADGYTF
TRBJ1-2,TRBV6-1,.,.,TGTGCCAGCAGTGATTCGTGGCAGGGCCATGGCTACACCTTC,CASSDSWQGHGYTF
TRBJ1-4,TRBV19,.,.,TGTGCCAGTAGTATGGGCCAGGGAAACGAAAAACTGTTTTTT,CASSMGQGNEKLFF
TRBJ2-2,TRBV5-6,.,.,TGTGCCAGCAGCTTGGGGGGGACCGGGGAGCTGTTTTTT,CASSLGGTGELFF
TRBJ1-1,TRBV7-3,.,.,TGTGCCAGCAGCTTAAACGCGGGGAACACTGAAGCTTTCTTT,CASSLNAGNTEAFF
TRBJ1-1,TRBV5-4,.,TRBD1,TGTGCCAGCAGCTTAGTCAGGGGGCCCTCTGAAGCTTTCTTT,CASSLVRGPSEAFF
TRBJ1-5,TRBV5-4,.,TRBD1,TGTGCCAGCAGCCGACTAGGGGGACAGGGAGCTTATAGCAATCAGCCCCAGCATTTT,CASSRLGGQGAYSNQPQHF
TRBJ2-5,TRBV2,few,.,TGTGCCAGCGAGAAGACGGAGACCCAGTACTTC,CASEKTETQYF
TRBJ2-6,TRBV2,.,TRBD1,TGTGCCAGCAGTCCAGTTAGGGGGCGCAACCCCCTGGCCGGGGCCAACGTCCTGACTTTC,CASSPVRGRNPLAGANVLTF